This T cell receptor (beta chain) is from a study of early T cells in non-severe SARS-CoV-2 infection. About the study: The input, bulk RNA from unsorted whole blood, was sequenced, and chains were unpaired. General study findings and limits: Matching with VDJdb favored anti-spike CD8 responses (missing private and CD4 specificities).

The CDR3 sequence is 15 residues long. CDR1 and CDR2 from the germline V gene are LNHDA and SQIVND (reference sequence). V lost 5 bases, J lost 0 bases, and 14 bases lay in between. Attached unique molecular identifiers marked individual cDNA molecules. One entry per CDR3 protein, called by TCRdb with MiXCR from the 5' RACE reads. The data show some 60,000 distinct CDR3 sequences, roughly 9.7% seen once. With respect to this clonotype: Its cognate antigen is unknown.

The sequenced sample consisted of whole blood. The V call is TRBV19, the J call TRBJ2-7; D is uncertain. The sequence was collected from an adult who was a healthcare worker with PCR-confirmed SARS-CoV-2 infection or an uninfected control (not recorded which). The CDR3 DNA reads TGTGCCAGTAGTCCTCGAGGCTCGAGCTCCTACGAGCAGTACTTC. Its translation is CASSPRGSSSYEQYF.